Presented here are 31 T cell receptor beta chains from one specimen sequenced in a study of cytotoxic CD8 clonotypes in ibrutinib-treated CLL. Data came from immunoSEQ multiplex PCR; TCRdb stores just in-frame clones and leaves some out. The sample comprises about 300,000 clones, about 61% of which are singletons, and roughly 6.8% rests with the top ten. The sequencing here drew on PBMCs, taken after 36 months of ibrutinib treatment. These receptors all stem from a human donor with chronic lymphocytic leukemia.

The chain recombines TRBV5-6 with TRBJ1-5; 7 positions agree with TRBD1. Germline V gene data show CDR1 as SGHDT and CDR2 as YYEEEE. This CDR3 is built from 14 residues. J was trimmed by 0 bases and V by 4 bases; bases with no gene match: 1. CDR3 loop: CASSRDSSNQPQHF. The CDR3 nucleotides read TGTGCCAGCAGCCGGGACAGTAGCAATCAGCCCCAGCATTTT.

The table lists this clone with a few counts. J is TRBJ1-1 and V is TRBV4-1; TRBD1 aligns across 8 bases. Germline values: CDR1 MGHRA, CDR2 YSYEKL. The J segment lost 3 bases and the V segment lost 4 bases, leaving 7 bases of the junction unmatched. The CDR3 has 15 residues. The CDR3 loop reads CASSLGQGRDTEAFF. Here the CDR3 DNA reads TGCGCCAGCAGCCTCGGACAGGGACGGGACACTGAAGCTTTCTTT.

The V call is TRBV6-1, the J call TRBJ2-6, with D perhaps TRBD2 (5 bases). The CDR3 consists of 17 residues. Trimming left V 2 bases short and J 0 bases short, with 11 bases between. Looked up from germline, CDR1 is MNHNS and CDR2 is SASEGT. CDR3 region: CASSERTGSSGANVLTF. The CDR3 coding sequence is TGTGCCAGCAGTGAACGGACGGGGAGCTCTGGGGCCAACGTCCTGACTTTC.

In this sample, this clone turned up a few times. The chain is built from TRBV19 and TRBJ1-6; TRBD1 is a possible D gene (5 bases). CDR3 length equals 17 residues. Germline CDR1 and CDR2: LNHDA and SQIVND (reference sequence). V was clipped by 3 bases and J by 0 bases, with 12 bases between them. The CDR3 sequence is CASSIHRGSSYNSPLHF. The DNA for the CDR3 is TGTGCCAGTAGTATTCATCGGGGGAGCTCCTATAATTCACCCCTCCACTTT.

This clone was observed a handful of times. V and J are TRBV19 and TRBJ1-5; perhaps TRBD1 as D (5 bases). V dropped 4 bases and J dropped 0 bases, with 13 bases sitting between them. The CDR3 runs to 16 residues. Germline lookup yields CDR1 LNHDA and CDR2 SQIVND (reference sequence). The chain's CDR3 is CASSSNRMNSNQPQHF. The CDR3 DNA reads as TGTGCCAGTAGTAGTAACAGGATGAATAGCAATCAGCCCCAGCATTTT. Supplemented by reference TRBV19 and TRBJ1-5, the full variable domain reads DGGITQSPKYLFRKEGQNVTLSCEQNLNHDAMYWYRQDPGQGLRLIYYSQIVNDFQKGDIAEGYSVSREKKESFPLTVTSAQKNPTAFYLCASSSNRMNSNQPQHFGDGTRLSIL.

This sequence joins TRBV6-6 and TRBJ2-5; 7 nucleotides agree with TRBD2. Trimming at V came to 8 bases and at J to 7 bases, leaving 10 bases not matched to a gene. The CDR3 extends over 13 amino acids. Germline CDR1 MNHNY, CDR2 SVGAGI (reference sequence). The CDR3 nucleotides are TGTGCCAGCGGAGGCGGGAGCCCAGGGACCCAGTACTTC. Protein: CASGGGSPGTQYF.

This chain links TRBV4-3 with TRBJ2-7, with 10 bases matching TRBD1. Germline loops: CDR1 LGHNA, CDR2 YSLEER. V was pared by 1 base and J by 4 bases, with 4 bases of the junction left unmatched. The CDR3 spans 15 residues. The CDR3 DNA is TGCGCCAGCAGCCAAGGACAGGGGGCATGGTACGAGCAGTACTTC. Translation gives CASSQGQGAWYEQYF.

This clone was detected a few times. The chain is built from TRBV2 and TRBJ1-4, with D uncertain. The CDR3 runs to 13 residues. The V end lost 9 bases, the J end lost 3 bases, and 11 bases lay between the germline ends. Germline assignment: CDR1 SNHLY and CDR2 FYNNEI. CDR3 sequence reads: CASRNEANEKLFF. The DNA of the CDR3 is TGTGCCAGTAGGAATGAAGCTAATGAAAAACTGTTTTTT.

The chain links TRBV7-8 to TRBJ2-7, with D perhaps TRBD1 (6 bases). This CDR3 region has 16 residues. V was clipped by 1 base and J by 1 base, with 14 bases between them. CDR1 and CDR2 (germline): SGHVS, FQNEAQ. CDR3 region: CASSLDWTASSYEQYF. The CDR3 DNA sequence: TGTGCCAGCAGCTTAGATTGGACAGCGAGTTCCTACGAGCAGTACTTC. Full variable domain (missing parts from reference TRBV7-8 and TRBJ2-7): GAGVSQSPRYKVAKRGQDVALRCDPISGHVSLFWYQQALGQGPEFLTYFQNEAQLDKSGLPSDRFFAERPEGSVSTLKIQRTQQEDSAVYLCASSLDWTASSYEQYFGPGTRLTVT.

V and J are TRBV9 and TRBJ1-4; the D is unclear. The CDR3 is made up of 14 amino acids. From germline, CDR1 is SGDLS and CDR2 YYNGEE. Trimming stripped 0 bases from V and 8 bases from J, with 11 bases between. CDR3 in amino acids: CASSVDQVSEKLFF. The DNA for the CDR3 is TGTGCCAGCAGCGTAGATCAGGTATCCGAAAAACTGTTTTTT.

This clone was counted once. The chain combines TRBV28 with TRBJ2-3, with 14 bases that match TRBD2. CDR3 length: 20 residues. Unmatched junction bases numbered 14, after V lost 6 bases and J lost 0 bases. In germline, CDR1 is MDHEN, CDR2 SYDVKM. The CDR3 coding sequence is TGTGCCAGCAGACTTGGACTGGGACTAGCGGGAGTTTCTAGCACAGATACGCAGTATTTT. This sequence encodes CASRLGLGLAGVSSTDTQYF.

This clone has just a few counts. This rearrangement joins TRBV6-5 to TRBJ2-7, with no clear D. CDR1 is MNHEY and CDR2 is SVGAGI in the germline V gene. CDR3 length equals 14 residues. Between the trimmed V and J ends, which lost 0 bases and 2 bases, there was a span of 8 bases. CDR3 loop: CASSYSLDTYEQYF. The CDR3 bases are TGTGCCAGCAGTTACTCCCTAGACACCTACGAGCAGTACTTC.

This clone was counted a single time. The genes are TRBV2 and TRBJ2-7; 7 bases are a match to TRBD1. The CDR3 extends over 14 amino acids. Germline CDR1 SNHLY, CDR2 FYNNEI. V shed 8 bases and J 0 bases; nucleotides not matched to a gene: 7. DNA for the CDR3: TGTGCCAGCGAAGACAGGGCATCCTCCTACGAGCAGTACTTC. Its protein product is CASEDRASSYEQYF.

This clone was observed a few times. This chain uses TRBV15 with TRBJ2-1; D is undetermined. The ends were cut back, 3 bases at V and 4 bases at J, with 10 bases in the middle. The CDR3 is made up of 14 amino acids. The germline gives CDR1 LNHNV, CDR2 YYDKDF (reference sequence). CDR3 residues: CATSSQAQYNEQFF. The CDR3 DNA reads TGTGCCACCAGCAGTCAAGCGCAGTACAATGAGCAGTTCTTC.

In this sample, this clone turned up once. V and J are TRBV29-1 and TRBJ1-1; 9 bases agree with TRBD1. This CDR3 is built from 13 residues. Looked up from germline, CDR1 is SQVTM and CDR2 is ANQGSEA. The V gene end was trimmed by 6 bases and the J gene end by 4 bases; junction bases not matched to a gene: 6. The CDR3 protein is CSVPGQGGTEAFF. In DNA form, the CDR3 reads TGCAGCGTCCCGGGACAGGGAGGCACTGAAGCTTTCTTT.

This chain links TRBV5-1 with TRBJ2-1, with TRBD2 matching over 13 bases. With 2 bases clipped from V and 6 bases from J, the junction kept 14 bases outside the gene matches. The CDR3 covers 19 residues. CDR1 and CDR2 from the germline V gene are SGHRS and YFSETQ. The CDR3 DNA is TGCGCCAGCAGCTTTATCCTACTAGCGGGAGGGCCTGGGCTCAATGAGCAGTTCTTC. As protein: CASSFILLAGGPGLNEQFF.

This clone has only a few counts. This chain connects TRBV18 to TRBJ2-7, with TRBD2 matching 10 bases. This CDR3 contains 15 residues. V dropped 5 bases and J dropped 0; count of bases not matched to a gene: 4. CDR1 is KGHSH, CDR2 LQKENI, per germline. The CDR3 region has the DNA TGTGCCAGCTCAGCTAGCGGGGGTAACTCCTACGAGCAGTACTTC. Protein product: CASSASGGNSYEQYF. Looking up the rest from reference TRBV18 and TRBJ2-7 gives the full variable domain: NAGVMQNPRHLVRRRGQEARLRCSPMKGHSHVYWYRQLPEEGLKFMVYLQKENIIDESGMPKERFSAEFPKEGPSILRIQQVVRGDSAAYFCASSASGGNSYEQYFGPGTRLTVT.

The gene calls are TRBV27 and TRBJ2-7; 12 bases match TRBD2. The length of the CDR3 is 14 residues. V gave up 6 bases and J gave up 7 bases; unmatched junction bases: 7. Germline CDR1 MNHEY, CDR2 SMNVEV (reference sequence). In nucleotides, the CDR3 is TGTGCCAGCAGGGGACTAGCGGGTTTTGTAGAGCAGTACTTC. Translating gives CASRGLAGFVEQYF.

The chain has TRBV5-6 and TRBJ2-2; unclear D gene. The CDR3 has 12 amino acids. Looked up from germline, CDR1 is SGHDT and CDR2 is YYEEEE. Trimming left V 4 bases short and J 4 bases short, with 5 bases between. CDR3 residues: CASSHRTGELFF. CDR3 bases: TGTGCCAGCAGCCATCGCACCGGGGAGCTGTTTTTT.

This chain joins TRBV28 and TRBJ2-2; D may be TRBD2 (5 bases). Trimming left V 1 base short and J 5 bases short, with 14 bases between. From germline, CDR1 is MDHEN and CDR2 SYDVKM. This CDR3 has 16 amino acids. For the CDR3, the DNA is TGTGCCAGCAGTTTATCTAGCCTTACACGTACCGGGGAGCTGTTTTTT. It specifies CASSLSSLTRTGELFF.

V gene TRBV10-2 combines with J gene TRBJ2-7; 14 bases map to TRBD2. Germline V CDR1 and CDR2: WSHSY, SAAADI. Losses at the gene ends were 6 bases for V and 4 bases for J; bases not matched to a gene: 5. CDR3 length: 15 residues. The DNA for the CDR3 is TGCGCCAGCAGACAGGGACTAGCGGGAGCTTACGAGCAGTACTTC. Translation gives CASRQGLAGAYEQYF.

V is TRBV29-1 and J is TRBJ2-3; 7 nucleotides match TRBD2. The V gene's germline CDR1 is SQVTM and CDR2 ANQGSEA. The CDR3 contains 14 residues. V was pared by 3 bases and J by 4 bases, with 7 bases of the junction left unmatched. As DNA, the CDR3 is TGCAGCGTTGATGGTGGGAGGGAGGCAGATACGCAGTATTTT. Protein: CSVDGGREADTQYF.

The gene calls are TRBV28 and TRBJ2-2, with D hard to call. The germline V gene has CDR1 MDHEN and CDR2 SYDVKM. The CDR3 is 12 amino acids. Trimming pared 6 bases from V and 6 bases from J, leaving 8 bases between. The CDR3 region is CASRGYPGELFF. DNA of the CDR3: TGTGCCAGCAGAGGGTACCCCGGGGAGCTGTTTTTT.

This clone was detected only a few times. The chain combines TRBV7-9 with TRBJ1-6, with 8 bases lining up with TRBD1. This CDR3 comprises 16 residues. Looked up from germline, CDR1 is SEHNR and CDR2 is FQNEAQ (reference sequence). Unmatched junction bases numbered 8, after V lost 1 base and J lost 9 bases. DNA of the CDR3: TGTGCCAGCAGCTTAGTCAAGGACAGGGTCCGTTCACCCCTCCACTTT. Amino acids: CASSLVKDRVRSPLHF.

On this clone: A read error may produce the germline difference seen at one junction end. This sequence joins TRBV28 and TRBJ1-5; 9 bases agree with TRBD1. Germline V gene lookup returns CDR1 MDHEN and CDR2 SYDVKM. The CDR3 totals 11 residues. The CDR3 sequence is CASSSHRGLRF. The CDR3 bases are TGTGCCAGCAGTTCTCACAGGGGGCTCCGTTTT.

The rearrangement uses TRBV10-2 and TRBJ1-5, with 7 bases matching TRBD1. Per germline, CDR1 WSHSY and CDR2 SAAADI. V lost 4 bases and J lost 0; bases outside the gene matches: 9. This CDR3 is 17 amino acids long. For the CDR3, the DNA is TGCGCCAGCAGTGCCGGACAGGCTATCAATAGCAATCAGCCCCAGCATTTT. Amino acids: CASSAGQAINSNQPQHF.

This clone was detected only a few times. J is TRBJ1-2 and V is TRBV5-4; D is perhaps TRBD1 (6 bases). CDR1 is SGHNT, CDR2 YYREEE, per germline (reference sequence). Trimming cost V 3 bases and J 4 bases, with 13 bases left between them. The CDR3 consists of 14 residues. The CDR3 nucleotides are TGTGCCAGCAGCTCCCCGGACAGCCTCTATGGCTACACCTTC. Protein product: CASSSPDSLYGYTF.

The CDR3 DNA sequence: TGTGCCAGCAGTTTTATAGCGGGGGGCCACCTAGGCACAGATACGCAGTATTTT. Protein product: CASSFIAGGHLGTDTQYF. The chain is built from TRBV11-2 and TRBJ2-3; TRBD2 agrees at 10 bases. V shed 6 bases and J 1 base; nucleotides not matched to a gene: 13. Germline assignment: CDR1 SGHAT and CDR2 FQNNGV. There are 18 residues in the CDR3. Using reference TRBV11-2 and TRBJ2-3 for the parts outside the CDR3, the full variable domain is EAGVAQSPRYKIIEKRQSVAFWCNPISGHATLYWYQQILGQGPKLLIQFQNNGVVDDSQLPKDRFSAERLKGVDSTLKIQPAKLEDSAVYLCASSFIAGGHLGTDTQYFGPGTRLTVL.

This chain's CDR3 is CASMRAVNYGYTF. In nucleotides, the CDR3 is TGTGCCAGTATGCGGGCCGTCAACTATGGCTACACCTTC. The V and J genes are TRBV19 and TRBJ1-2; D unclear. The CDR3 is 13 residues long. Germline values: CDR1 LNHDA, CDR2 SQIVND (reference sequence). V lost 7 bases and J lost 2, with 11 bases in between.

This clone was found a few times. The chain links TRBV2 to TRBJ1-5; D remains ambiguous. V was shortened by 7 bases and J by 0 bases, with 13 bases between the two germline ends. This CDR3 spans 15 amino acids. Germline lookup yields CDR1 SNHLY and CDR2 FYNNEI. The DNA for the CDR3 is TGTGCCAGCACCAAAGATACATATAGCAATCAGCCCCAGCATTTT. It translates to CASTKDTYSNQPQHF.

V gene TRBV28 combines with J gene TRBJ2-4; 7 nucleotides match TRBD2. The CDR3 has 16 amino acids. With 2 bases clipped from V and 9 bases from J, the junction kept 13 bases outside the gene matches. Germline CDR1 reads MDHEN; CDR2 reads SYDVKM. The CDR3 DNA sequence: TGTGCCAGCAGTTTACCCCCCGATTGGGAGGGCGGCATTCAGTACTTC. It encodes CASSLPPDWEGGIQYF.